These 8 T cell receptor beta chains were sequenced from one sample in a study of beta chain features in type 1 diabetes. Isolated RNA was reverse transcribed in full, so expressed TCRB transcripts were sequenced. The table came from immunoSEQ multiplex PCR; TCRdb's copy has only in-frame clones and leaves some out. This repertoire shows about 400,000 clones, around 12% found once; its top ten account for around 0.015%. Sequencing was done on a sample of naive CD4+ T cells from blood. The receptors were gathered from a man aged 18 to 30 in good health.

The chain carries TRBV7-2 and TRBJ1-1, with D possibly being TRBD1 (6 bases). There are 19 residues in the CDR3. Deletions cut 2 bases from V and 3 bases from J, with 25 bases between. Germline-derived CDR1 and CDR2 are SGHTA and FQGNSA. The chain's CDR3 is CASSLMTWGQRGVDTEAFF. In nucleotides, the CDR3 is TGTGCCAGCAGCTTAATGACCTGGGGACAACGAGGCGTGGACACTGAAGCTTTCTTT.

This CDR3 reads CSVQGMEDTEAFF. DNA of the CDR3: TGCAGCGTCCAGGGGATGGAGGACACTGAAGCTTTCTTT. The chain joins TRBV29-1 to TRBJ1-1, with a weak D call TRBD1 (6 bases). The V end was cut by 6 bases, the J end by 3 bases, with 14 bases between. The CDR3 has 13 residues. Per germline, CDR1 SQVTM and CDR2 ANQGSEA.

The chain couples TRBV7-2 to TRBJ1-2; TRBD1 might be the D (6 bases). CDR1 SGHTA and CDR2 FQGNSA come from the germline V gene. Deletions cut 2 bases from V and 4 bases from J, with 20 bases between. The CDR3 length is 17 residues. The DNA of the CDR3 is TGTGCCAGCAGCTTAATTGGGGGCCCTAACTCCGGCTATGGCTACACCTTC. Translated: CASSLIGGPNSGYGYTF.

This clone was seen more than once but under ten times. The chain has TRBV2 and TRBJ2-1; no firm D call. CDR3 length: 12 residues. The germline CDR1 and CDR2 sequences are SNHLY and FYNNEI. Trimming left V 4 bases short and J 9 bases short, with 10 bases between. CDR3 DNA: TGTGCCAGCAGTGTCCGAGTATCTGAGCAGTTCTTC. It is translated as CASSVRVSEQFF.

The V and J genes are TRBV7-2 and TRBJ2-5; possibly TRBD2 for D (5 bases). Germline loops: CDR1 SGHTA, CDR2 FQGNSA. Deletions cut 6 bases from V and 1 base from J, with 9 bases between. The CDR3 is made up of 13 amino acids. The CDR3: CASRPGSQETQYF. The CDR3 bases are TGTGCCAGCAGACCGGGGTCCCAAGAGACCCAGTACTTC.

DNA for the CDR3: TGTGCCAGCAGCTTATCGGGACAGGGGGCCTACGAGCAGTACTTC. It yields the protein CASSLSGQGAYEQYF. J is TRBJ2-7 and V is TRBV7-9; 11 positions agree with TRBD1. CDR3 length: 15 amino acids. Germline CDR1 reads SEHNR; CDR2 reads FQNEAQ (reference sequence). The V gene end was trimmed by 2 bases and the J gene end by 2 bases; junction bases not matched to a gene: 2.

This clone was counted only a few times. The chain joins TRBV9 to TRBJ2-3, with a possible D match to TRBD2 (7 bases). CDR3 length: 20 residues. Trimming removed 0 bases at V and 4 bases at J, with 27 bases between. Per the germline V gene, CDR1 is SGDLS and CDR2 is YYNGEE. CDR3 in amino acids: CASSVGGLPRGGRSSDTQYF. The CDR3 nucleotides read TGTGCCAGCAGCGTAGGCGGGCTCCCGAGGGGGGGCCGCTCCTCAGATACGCAGTATTTT.

In its sample, this clone was seen a few times. This chain uses TRBV5-4 with TRBJ2-3; 7 bases map to TRBD1. The CDR3 spans 15 residues. Looked up from germline, CDR1 is SGHNT and CDR2 is YYREEE (reference sequence). V was pared by 3 bases and J by 3 bases, with 7 bases of the junction left unmatched. The CDR3 coding sequence is TGTGCCAGCAGCTCCTGGGACAGAGAGACAGATACGCAGTATTTT. Translating it yields CASSSWDRETDTQYF.